Sequencing of this TCR beta chain was carried out in a study of coeliac disease. Study-wide findings and caveats: The authors considered this approach unsuitable for unbiased detection of gliadin-specific T cells.

Note on this clone: Its antigen is not known.

Sequencing was performed with immunoSEQ multiplex PCR; in TCRdb, only in-frame clones are kept and a portion is missing. The sample comprises fewer than 5,500 clones, approximately 54% of which are singletons, and approximately 6.5% rests with the top ten. J lost 1 base, V lost 2 bases, and 9 bases had no gene match. CDR3 size: 17 residues. The germline gives CDR1 ENHRY, CDR2 SYGVKD. This TCR came from a woman between 25 and 40 years old with active celiac disease. Sequences were obtained from intraepithelial lymphocytes from the gut. This sequence joins TRBV10-3 and TRBJ2-7; 9 nucleotides agree with TRBD1. The CDR3 loop reads CAISEKRLGQGSYEQYF. Written as DNA, the CDR3 is TGTGCCATCAGTGAGAAACGGCTCGGACAGGGGTCCTACGAGCAGTACTTC.